This paragraph covers one T cell receptor beta chain sequence. Clinical history reported by participants formed the basis on which cohorts were assigned. The record originates from a study of blood T cell repertoires in COVID-19. The CDR3 contains 14 residues. Germline V gene data show CDR1 as SGHNT and CDR2 as YYREEE (reference sequence). V lost 0 bases to trimming and J lost 2 bases, with 7 bases between them. In the authors' methods: The authors estimated nucleated cell counts from reference gene primer amplification. TCRdb's table, derived via immunoSEQ multiplex PCR, lists solely in-frame clones and lacks some. Clone size and the V and J calls come from that table; the DNA yielded D and trimming. Here the sample spans roughly 250,000 clones, approximately 91% being singletons.

V usage is TRBV5-4 and J usage is TRBJ2-3; D remains unclear. Material for sequencing was PBMCs or T cells enriched from blood (not recorded which). The source is a woman between 40 and 55 years old with acute COVID-19. Here the CDR3 reads CASSLEQNTDTQYF. CDR3 in DNA: TGTGCCAGCAGCTTGGAACAGAACACAGATACGCAGTATTTT.